This record covers a single T cell receptor (beta chain). The data were taken from a study of CD8 T cell repertoires and HIV-1 epitope variants. The germline CDR1 and CDR2 sequences are SGHTA and FQGNSA. CDR3 size: 14 residues. V trimming: 3 bases; J trimming: 6 bases; junction bases outside the gene matches: 5. TCRdb keeps only in-frame clones here, not all; method: immunoSEQ multiplex PCR. The profile shows under 100,000 clones, over 70% of them singletons. This sequence was found in a male donor with HIV. V usage is TRBV7-2 and J usage is TRBJ2-1; TRBD2 aligns across 7 bases. Sequencing was carried out using uncultured baseline CD8+ T cells from peripheral blood mononuclear cells (PBMCs). The CDR3: CASSFGTNSNEQFF. The DNA for the CDR3 is TGTGCCAGCAGCTTCGGGACTAACAGCAATGAGCAGTTCTTC.